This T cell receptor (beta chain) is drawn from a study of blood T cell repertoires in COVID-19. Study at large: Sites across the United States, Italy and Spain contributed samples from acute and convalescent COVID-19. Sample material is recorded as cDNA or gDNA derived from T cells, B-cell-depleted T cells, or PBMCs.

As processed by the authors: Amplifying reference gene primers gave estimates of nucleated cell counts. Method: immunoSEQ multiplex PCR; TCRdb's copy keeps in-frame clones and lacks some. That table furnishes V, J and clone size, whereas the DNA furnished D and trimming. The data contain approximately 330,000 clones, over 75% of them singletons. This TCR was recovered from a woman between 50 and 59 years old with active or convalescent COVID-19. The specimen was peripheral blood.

The CDR3 protein is CASSDEGSSYNEQFF. CDR3 nucleotide sequence: TGTGCCAGCAGTGACGAGGGTAGCTCCTACAATGAGCAGTTCTTC. The rearrangement uses TRBV6-4 and TRBJ2-1; D may be TRBD2 (5 bases). Trimming pared 2 bases from V and 0 bases from J, leaving 8 bases between. The germline CDR1 and CDR2 sequences are MRHNA and SNTAGT. The CDR3 has 15 amino acids.